This is a list of T cell receptor beta chains from one sample in a study of cytomegalovirus exposure and HLA in healthy donors. The table came from immunoSEQ multiplex PCR; TCRdb's copy has only in-frame clones and leaves some out. The sample has fewer than 95,000 clones; around three fifths are singletons. Sequenced sample: PBMCs. All receptors come from a woman aged 50 to 60 in good health and CMV-seropositive. Each CDR3 is given with its conserved first and last residue. Fields, in order: V gene, D gene, J gene, clone size, CDR3 protein, CDR3 DNA. A D gene is named only where the DNA matches it firmly. Expanded clones are given a class, and other clones once, few, many or no size at all.

V gene: TRBV6-4
D gene: .
J gene: TRBJ2-3
clone size: .
CDR3 protein: CASSARYGTDTQYF
CDR3 DNA: TGTGCCAGCAGTGCCCGCTATGGCACAGATACGCAGTATTTT

V gene: TRBV6-5
D gene: .
J gene: TRBJ1-2
clone size: once
CDR3 protein: CASSYREPANYGYTF
CDR3 DNA: TGTGCCAGCAGTTACCGCGAACCGGCTAACTATGGCTACACCTTC

V gene: TRBV10-3
D gene: TRBD1
J gene: TRBJ1-5
clone size: .
CDR3 protein: CAISETGGKQPQHF
CDR3 DNA: TGTGCCATCAGTGAGACAGGGGGCAAACAGCCCCAGCATTTT

V gene: TRBV28
D gene: TRBD1
J gene: TRBJ1-4
clone size: .
CDR3 protein: CASSSGTGPNEKLFF
CDR3 DNA: TGTGCCAGCAGTTCCGGGACAGGTCCCAATGAAAAACTGTTTTTT

V gene: TRBV27
D gene: .
J gene: TRBJ1-2
clone size: few
CDR3 protein: CASSLGVDYYGYTF
CDR3 DNA: TGTGCCAGCAGTTTAGGGGTGGACTACTATGGCTACACCTTC

V gene: TRBV30
D gene: TRBD1
J gene: TRBJ1-6
clone size: .
CDR3 protein: CAWSEGGLGSPLHF
CDR3 DNA: TGTGCCTGGAGTGAAGGGGGCTTAGGTTCACCCCTCCACTTT

V gene: TRBV7-8
D gene: .
J gene: TRBJ2-6
clone size: few
CDR3 protein: CASSSTWSGANVLTF
CDR3 DNA: TGTGCCAGCAGCTCTACCTGGTCTGGGGCCAACGTCCTGACTTTC

V gene: TRBV27
D gene: .
J gene: TRBJ2-7
clone size: .
CDR3 protein: CASSAGYNNEQYF
CDR3 DNA: TGTGCCAGCAGCGCAGGGTATAACAACGAGCAGTACTTC

V gene: TRBV7-9
D gene: .
J gene: TRBJ1-3
clone size: .
CDR3 protein: CASSFDGISGNTIYF
CDR3 DNA: TGTGCCAGCAGCTTTGACGGGATCTCTGGAAACACCATATATTTT

V gene: TRBV9
D gene: TRBD2
J gene: TRBJ2-5
clone size: .
CDR3 protein: CASSVDGRETQYF
CDR3 DNA: TGTGCCAGCAGCGTAGACGGGAGGGAGACCCAGTACTTC

V gene: TRBV30
D gene: .
J gene: TRBJ1-1
clone size: .
CDR3 protein: CAWSVVRSRTEAFF
CDR3 DNA: TGTGCCTGGAGTGTCGTTAGGAGTCGCACTGAAGCTTTCTTT

V gene: TRBV2
D gene: .
J gene: TRBJ2-6
clone size: .
CDR3 protein: CASSLGGPPGANVLTF
CDR3 DNA: TGTGCCAGCAGTCTGGGGGGGCCACCTGGGGCCAACGTCCTGACTTTC

V gene: TRBV7-9
D gene: TRBD1
J gene: TRBJ2-7
clone size: .
CDR3 protein: CASSLDRVPYF
CDR3 DNA: TGTGCCAGCAGCCTTGACAGGGTCCCGTACTTC

V gene: TRBV7-9
D gene: .
J gene: TRBJ1-3
clone size: .
CDR3 protein: CASSLTTFSGNTIYF
CDR3 DNA: TGTGCCAGCAGCCTTACGACATTCTCTGGAAACACCATATATTTT

V gene: TRBV5-1
D gene: .
J gene: TRBJ1-1
clone size: .
CDR3 protein: CASSLQGVTEAFF
CDR3 DNA: TGCGCCAGCAGCTTGCAAGGGGTCACTGAAGCTTTCTTT

V gene: TRBV7-3
D gene: TRBD1
J gene: TRBJ1-4
clone size: .
CDR3 protein: CASSPTGGGFEKLFF
CDR3 DNA: TGTGCCAGCAGCCCGACAGGGGGTGGGTTTGAAAAACTGTTTTTT

V gene: TRBV7-9
D gene: TRBD2
J gene: TRBJ2-5
clone size: .
CDR3 protein: CASSRGGGQETQYF
CDR3 DNA: TGTGCCAGCAGCCGTGGGGGGGGCCAAGAGACCCAGTACTTC

V gene: TRBV5-6
D gene: .
J gene: TRBJ2-6
clone size: .
CDR3 protein: CASSVRTGRIGGANVLTF
CDR3 DNA: TGTGCCAGCAGCGTCCGGACGGGGAGAATAGGTGGGGCCAACGTCCTGACTTTC

V gene: TRBV5-1
D gene: TRBD1
J gene: TRBJ2-6
clone size: .
CDR3 protein: CASSEQGAHSGANVLTF
CDR3 DNA: TGCGCCAGCAGCGAACAGGGGGCTCACTCTGGGGCCAACGTCCTGACTTTC

V gene: TRBV14
D gene: .
J gene: TRBJ1-1
clone size: .
CDR3 protein: CASSLHMNTEAFF
CDR3 DNA: TGTGCCAGCAGCCTTCACATGAACACTGAAGCTTTCTTT